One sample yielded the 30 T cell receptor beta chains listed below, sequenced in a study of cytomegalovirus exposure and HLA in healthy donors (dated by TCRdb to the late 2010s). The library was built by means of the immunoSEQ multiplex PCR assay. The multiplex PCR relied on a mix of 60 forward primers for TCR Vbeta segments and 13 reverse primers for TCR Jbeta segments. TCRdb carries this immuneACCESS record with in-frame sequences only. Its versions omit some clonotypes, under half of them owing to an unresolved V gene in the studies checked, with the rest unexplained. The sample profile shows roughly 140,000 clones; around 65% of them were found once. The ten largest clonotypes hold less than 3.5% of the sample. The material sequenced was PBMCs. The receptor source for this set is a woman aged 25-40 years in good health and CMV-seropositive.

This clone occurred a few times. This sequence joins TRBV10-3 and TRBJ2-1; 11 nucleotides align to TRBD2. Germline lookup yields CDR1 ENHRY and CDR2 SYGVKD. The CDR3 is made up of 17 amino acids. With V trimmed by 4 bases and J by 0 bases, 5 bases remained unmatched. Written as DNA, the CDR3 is TGTGCCATCAGTGGGGTCACTAGCGGGAGCTCCTACAATGAGCAGTTCTTC. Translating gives CAISGVTSGSSYNEQFF.

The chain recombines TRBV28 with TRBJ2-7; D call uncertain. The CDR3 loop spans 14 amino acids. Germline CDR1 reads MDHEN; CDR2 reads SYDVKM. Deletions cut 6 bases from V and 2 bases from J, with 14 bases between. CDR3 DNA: TGTGCCAGCAGCCGACTCAAGTCTCCCTACGAGCAGTACTTC. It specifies CASSRLKSPYEQYF.

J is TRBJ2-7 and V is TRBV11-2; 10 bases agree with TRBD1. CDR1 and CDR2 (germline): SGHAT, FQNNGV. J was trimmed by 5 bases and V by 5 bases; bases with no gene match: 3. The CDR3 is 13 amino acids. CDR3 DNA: TGTGCCAGCAGCGATGGACAGGGGGACGAGCAGTACTTC. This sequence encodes CASSDGQGDEQYF.

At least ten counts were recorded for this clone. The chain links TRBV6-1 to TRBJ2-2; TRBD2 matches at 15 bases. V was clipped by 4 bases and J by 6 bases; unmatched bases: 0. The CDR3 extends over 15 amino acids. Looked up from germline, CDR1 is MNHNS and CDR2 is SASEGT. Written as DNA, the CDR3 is TGTGCCAGCAGTGGGACTAGCGGGGGGGCCGGGGAGCTGTTTTTT. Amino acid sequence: CASSGTSGGAGELFF.

CDR3 sequence (DNA): TGTGCCAGCAGCTTGTCGAATTACATCGAGCAGTTCTTC. Its protein product is CASSLSNYIEQFF. This sequence joins TRBV11-3 and TRBJ2-1; D gene uncertain. This CDR3 comprises 13 residues. The germline CDR1 and CDR2 sequences are SGHNT and YENEEA. Trimming removed 3 bases from V and 10 bases from J, with 13 bases in between.

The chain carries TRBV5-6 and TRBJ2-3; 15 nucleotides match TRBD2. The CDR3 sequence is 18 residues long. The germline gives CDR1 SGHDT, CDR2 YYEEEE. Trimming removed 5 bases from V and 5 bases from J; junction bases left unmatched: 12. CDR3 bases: TGTGCCAGCAGTCCTCGGAGGACTAGCGGGGGGGCCGTAGATACGCAGTATTTT. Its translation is CASSPRRTSGGAVDTQYF.

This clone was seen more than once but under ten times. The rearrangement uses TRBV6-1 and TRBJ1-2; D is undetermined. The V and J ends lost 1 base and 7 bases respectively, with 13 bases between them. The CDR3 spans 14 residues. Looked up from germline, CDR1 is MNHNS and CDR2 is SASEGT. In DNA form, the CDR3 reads TGTGCCAGCAGTGAAGAGGCGACGGCGGGTGGCTACACCTTC. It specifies CASSEEATAGGYTF.

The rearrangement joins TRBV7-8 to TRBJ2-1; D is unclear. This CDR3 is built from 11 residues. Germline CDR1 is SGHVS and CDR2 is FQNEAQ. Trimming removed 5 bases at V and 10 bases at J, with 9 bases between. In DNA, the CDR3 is TGTGCCAGCAGCCTAACTCGAGAGCAGTTCTTC. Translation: CASSLTREQFF. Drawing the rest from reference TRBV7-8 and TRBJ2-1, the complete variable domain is GAGVSQSPRYKVAKRGQDVALRCDPISGHVSLFWYQQALGQGPEFLTYFQNEAQLDKSGLPSDRFFAERPEGSVSTLKIQRTQQEDSAVYLCASSLTREQFFGPGTRLTVL.

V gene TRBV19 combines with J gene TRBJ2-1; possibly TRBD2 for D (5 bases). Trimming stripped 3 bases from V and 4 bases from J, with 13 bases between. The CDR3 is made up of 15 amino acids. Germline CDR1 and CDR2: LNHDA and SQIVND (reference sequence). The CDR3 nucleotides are TGTGCCAGTAGTATCGAAGAGTCGGGATACAATGAGCAGTTCTTC. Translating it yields CASSIEESGYNEQFF.

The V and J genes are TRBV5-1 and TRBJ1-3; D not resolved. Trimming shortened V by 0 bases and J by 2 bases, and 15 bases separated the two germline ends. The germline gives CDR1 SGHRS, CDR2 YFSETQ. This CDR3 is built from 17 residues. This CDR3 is CASSLAFLGLAGNTIYF. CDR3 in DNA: TGCGCCAGCAGCTTGGCCTTTCTGGGCTTGGCTGGAAACACCATATATTTT.

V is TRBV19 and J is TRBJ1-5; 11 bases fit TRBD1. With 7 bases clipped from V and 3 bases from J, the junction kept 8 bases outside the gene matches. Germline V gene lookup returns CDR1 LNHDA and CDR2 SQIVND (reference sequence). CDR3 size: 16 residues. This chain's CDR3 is CASIVGTGGSNQPQHF. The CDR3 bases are TGTGCCAGTATCGTCGGGACAGGGGGGTCCAATCAGCCCCAGCATTTT.

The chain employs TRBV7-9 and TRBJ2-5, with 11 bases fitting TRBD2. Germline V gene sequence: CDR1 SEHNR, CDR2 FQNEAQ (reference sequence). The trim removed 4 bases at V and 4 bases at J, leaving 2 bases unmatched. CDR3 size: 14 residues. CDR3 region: CASSSSGRTETQYF. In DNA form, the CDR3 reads TGTGCCAGCAGCTCTAGCGGGAGGACAGAGACCCAGTACTTC. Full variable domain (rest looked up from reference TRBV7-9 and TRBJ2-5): DTGVSQNPRHKITKRGQNVTFRCDPISEHNRLYWYRQTLGQGPEFLTYFQNEAQLEKSRLLSDRFSAERPKGSFSTLEIQRTEQGDSAMYLCASSSSGRTETQYFGPGTRLLVL.

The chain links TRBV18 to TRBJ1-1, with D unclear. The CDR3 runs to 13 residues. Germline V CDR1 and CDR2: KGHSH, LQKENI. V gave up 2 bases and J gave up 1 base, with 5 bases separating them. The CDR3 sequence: CASSPISNTEAFF. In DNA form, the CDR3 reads TGTGCCAGCTCACCAATCTCGAACACTGAAGCTTTCTTT.

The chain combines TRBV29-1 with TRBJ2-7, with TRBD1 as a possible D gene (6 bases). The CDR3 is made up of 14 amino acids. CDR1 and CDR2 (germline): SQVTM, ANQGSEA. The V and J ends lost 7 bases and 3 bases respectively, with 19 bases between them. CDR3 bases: TGCAGCGCCGACACCGGGACACCCTACTACGAGCAGTACTTC. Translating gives CSADTGTPYYEQYF.

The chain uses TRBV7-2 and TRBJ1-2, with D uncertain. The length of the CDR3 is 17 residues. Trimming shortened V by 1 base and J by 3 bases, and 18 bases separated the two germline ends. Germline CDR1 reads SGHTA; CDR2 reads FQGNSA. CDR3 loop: CASSLDDISLEDYGYTF. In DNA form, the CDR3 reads TGTGCCAGCAGCTTAGATGACATTTCATTGGAGGACTATGGCTACACCTTC.

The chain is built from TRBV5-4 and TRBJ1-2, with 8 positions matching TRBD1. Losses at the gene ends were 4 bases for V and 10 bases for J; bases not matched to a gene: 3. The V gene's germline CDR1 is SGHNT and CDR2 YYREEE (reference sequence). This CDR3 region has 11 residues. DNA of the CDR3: TGTGCCAGCAGCCGACAGGGGTTCTACACCTTC. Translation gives CASSRQGFYTF.

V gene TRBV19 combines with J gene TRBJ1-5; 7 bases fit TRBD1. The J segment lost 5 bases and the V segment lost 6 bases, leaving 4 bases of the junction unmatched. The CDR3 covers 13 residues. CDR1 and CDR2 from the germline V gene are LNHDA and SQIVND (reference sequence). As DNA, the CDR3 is TGTGCCAGTAGAAAGGGGGCCTATCAGCCCCAGCATTTT. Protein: CASRKGAYQPQHF. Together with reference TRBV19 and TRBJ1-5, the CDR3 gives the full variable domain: DGGITQSPKYLFRKEGQNVTLSCEQNLNHDAMYWYRQDPGQGLRLIYYSQIVNDFQKGDIAEGYSVSREKKESFPLTVTSAQKNPTAFYLCASRKGAYQPQHFGDGTRLSIL.

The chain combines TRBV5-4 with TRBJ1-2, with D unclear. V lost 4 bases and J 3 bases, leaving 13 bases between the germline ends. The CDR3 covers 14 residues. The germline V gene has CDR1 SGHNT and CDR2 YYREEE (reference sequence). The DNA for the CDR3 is TGTGCCAGCAGCCCTAGCGGCCACGACTATGGCTACACCTTC. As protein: CASSPSGHDYGYTF.

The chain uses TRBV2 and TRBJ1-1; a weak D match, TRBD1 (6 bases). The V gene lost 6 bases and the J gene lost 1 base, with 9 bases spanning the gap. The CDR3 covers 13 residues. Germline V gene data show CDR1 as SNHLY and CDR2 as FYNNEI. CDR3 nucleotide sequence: TGTGCCAGCAGGCCCAGGGGGAACACTGAAGCTTTCTTT. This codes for CASRPRGNTEAFF.

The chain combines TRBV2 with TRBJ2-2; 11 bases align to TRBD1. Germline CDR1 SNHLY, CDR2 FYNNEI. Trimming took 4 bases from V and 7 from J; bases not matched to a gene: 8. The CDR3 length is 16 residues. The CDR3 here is CASSGSDRGLIGELFF. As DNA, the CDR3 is TGTGCCAGCAGTGGATCGGACAGGGGGCTAATCGGGGAGCTGTTTTTT.

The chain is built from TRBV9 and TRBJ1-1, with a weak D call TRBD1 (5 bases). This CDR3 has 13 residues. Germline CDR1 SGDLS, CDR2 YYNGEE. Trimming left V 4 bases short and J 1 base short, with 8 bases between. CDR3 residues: CASSYGGNTEAFF. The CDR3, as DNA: TGTGCCAGCAGCTACGGGGGGAACACTGAAGCTTTCTTT.

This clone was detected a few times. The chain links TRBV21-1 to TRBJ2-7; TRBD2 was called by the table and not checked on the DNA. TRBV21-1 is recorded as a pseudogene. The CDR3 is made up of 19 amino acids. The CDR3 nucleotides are TGTGCCAGCAGCCGTTGTAGCGGGAGGGTTACTAAGGGATCCTACGAGCAGTACTTC. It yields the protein CASSRCSGRVTKGSYEQYF.

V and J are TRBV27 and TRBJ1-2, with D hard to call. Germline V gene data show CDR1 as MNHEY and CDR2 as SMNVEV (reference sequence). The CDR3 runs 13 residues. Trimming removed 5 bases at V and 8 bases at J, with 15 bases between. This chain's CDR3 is CASSPWGEGGYTF. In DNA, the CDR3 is TGTGCCAGCAGTCCGTGGGGAGAAGGAGGCTACACCTTC.

The CDR3 reads CASSFGELGQETQYF. The CDR3 region has the DNA TGCGCCAGCAGCTTTGGGGAGTTGGGGCAAGAGACCCAGTACTTC. The gene calls are TRBV5-1 and TRBJ2-5; a possible D gene is TRBD2 (5 bases). Germline CDR1 SGHRS, CDR2 YFSETQ. This CDR3 has 15 residues. V was pared by 2 bases and J by 2 bases, with 13 bases between.

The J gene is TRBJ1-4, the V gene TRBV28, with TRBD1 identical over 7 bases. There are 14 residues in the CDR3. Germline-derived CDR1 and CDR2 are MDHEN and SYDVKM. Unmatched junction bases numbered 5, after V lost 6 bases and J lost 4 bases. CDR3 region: CASSRGQVNEKLFF. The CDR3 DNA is TGTGCCAGCAGCCGCGGACAGGTTAATGAAAAACTGTTTTTT.

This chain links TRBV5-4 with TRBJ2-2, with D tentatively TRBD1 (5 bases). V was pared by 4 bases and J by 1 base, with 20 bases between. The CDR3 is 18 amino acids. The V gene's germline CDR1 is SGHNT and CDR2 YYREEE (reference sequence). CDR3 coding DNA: TGTGCCAGCAGCCCTGGGTGGGGCAGGGCCCGGAACACCGGGGAGCTGTTTTTT. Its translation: CASSPGWGRARNTGELFF.

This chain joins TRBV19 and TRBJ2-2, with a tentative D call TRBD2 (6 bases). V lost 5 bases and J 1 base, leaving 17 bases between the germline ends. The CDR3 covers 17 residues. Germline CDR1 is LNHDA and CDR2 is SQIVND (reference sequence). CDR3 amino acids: CASSVLPGLRNTGELFF. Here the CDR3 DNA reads TGTGCCAGTAGTGTACTACCGGGACTTCGGAACACCGGGGAGCTGTTTTTT. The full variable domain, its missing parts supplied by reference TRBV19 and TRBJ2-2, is DGGITQSPKYLFRKEGQNVTLSCEQNLNHDAMYWYRQDPGQGLRLIYYSQIVNDFQKGDIAEGYSVSREKKESFPLTVTSAQKNPTAFYLCASSVLPGLRNTGELFFGEGSRLTVL.

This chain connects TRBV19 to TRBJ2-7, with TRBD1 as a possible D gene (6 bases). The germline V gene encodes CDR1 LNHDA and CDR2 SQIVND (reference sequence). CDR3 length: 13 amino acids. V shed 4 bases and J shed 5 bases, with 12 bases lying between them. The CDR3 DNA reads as TGTGCCAGTAGTAACAGGGCTTGGAACGAGCAGTACTTC. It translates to CASSNRAWNEQYF.

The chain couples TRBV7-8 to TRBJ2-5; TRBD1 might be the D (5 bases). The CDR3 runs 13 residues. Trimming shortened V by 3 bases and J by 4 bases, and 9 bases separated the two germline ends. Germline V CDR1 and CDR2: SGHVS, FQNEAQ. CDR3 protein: CASSLWGLETQYF. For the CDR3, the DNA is TGTGCCAGCAGCTTGTGGGGCTTAGAGACCCAGTACTTC.

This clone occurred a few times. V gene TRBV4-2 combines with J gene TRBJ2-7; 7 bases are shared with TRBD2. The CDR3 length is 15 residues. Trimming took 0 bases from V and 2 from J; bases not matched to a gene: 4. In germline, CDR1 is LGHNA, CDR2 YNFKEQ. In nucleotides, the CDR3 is TGTGCCAGCAGCCAAGACGGGGGGACCACCTACGAGCAGTACTTC. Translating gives CASSQDGGTTYEQYF.